These T cell receptor beta chains were read from a single sample in a study of OX40 agonist ivuxolimab in advanced cancers. The repertoire was sequenced with immunoSEQ multiplex PCR; TCRdb's copy has only in-frame clones and lacks some. The table lists 75,000 to 100,000 clones, about 84% of them singletons. Specimen: CD4+ or CD8+ T cells sorted from blood, collected in a trial of the OX40 agonist ivuxolimab. These receptor sequences come from an adult with an advanced solid tumor such as melanoma, head and neck, liver or kidney cancer. Both conserved end residues are part of each CDR3. D genes are given only for firm matches. Rows may omit the clone size; those that give it use once, few, many or a size class.

j_call	d_call	clone_size	v_call	cdr3_aa	cdr3_nt
TRBJ2-3	TRBD2	.	TRBV12-5	CASGLGATAGVATQYF	TGTGCTAGTGGTTTGGGTGCGACAGCGGGAGTGGCTACGCAGTATTTT
TRBJ2-2	TRBD2	.	TRBV2	CASSASSGIRAGELFF	TGTGCCAGCAGCGCATCTAGCGGGATAAGGGCCGGGGAGCTGTTTTTT
TRBJ1-1	.	.	TRBV5-6	CASRWGERNTEAFF	TGTGCCAGCAGGTGGGGGGAACGGAACACTGAAGCTTTCTTT
TRBJ2-3	TRBD2	.	TRBV12-5	CASGPRGSGSTDTQYF	TGTGCTAGTGGCCCCCGTGGTAGCGGGAGCACAGATACGCAGTATTTT
TRBJ1-2	TRBD1	.	TRBV9	CASSSRDSGYGYTF	TGTGCCAGCAGCAGCCGGGACAGTGGCTATGGCTACACCTTC
TRBJ1-3	.	.	TRBV29-1	CSVLSEGNTIYF	TGCAGCGTTTTAAGTGAGGGAAACACCATATATTTT
TRBJ2-1	TRBD2	.	TRBV11-2	CASSLNSGRADEQFF	TGTGCCAGCAGCCTCAATAGCGGGAGGGCCGATGAGCAGTTCTTC
TRBJ2-3	.	.	TRBV29-1	CSVTMGDTQYF	TGCAGCGTTACTATGGGAGATACGCAGTATTTT
TRBJ2-7	TRBD2	.	TRBV27	CASSTASGRTPYEQYF	TGTGCCAGCAGCACAGCTAGCGGGAGGACACCCTACGAGCAGTACTTC
TRBJ1-1	.	.	TRBV15	CATSRDQNGGAEAFF	TGTGCCACCAGCAGAGATCAGAATGGAGGGGCTGAAGCTTTCTTT
TRBJ2-1	.	once	TRBV9	CASSAGGEQFF	TGTGCCAGCAGCGCGGGTGGTGAGCAGTTCTTC
TRBJ2-1	TRBD2	.	TRBV4-2	CASSHNAGDLYNEQFF	TGTGCCAGCAGCCATAACGCGGGAGACCTCTACAATGAGCAGTTCTTC
TRBJ2-3	.	once	TRBV6-6	CATNDPQERNTDTQYF	TGTGCCACCAACGACCCACAGGAGAGGAACACAGATACGCAGTATTTT
TRBJ1-2	.	.	TRBV7-9	CASTPGRGVTGYTF	TGTGCCAGCACCCCCGGGCGTGGGGTGACCGGCTACACCTTC
TRBJ1-6	.	.	TRBV28	CASSGGDSWGNSPLHF	TGTGCCAGCAGTGGGGGGGACTCGTGGGGCAATTCACCCCTCCACTTT
TRBJ2-7	TRBD1	.	TRBV6-6	CASSYPPDRGSDEQYF	TGTGCCAGCAGTTACCCACCCGACAGGGGGTCCGACGAGCAGTACTTC
TRBJ1-2	TRBD1	.	TRBV4-2	CASSLGQGNNYGYTF	TGTGCCAGCAGCTTGGGACAGGGGAACAACTATGGCTACACCTTC
TRBJ1-4	.	.	TRBV27	CASSLRSGPNEKLFF	TGTGCCAGCAGTTTAAGGTCAGGTCCTAATGAAAAACTGTTTTTT
TRBJ2-1	TRBD2	.	TRBV29-1	CSAPGLAEHGQFF	TGCAGCGCACCGGGACTAGCAGAACATGGGCAGTTCTTC
TRBJ1-4	TRBD1	.	TRBV19	CASSSRGQGDEKLFF	TGTGCCAGTAGTTCGCGGGGACAGGGGGACGAAAAACTGTTTTTT
TRBJ2-7	TRBD1	.	TRBV29-1	CSVGTGSYEQYF	TGCAGCGTTGGGACAGGGTCCTACGAGCAGTACTTC
TRBJ2-5	.	.	TRBV9	CASSLEGRGEQYF	TGTGCCAGCAGCCTCGAGGGGCGCGGAGAGCAGTACTTC
TRBJ2-7	.	few	TRBV11-2	CASSLDITSYEQYF	TGTGCCAGCAGCTTGGACATAACCTCCTACGAGCAGTACTTC
TRBJ1-1	.	few	TRBV9	CASSARDGSEAFF	TGTGCCAGCAGCGCGAGGGACGGTTCGGAAGCTTTCTTT
TRBJ2-1	.	.	TRBV18	CASSPPAWGDEQFF	TGTGCCAGCTCACCACCAGCCTGGGGAGATGAGCAGTTCTTC
TRBJ2-6	.	.	TRBV5-1	CASSFREAGANVLTF	TGCGCCAGCAGCTTTAGGGAGGCTGGGGCCAACGTCCTGACTTTC
TRBJ2-1	.	.	TRBV2	CASSGRGADNEQFF	TGTGCCAGCAGTGGACGGGGGGCGGACAATGAGCAGTTCTTC
TRBJ1-5	.	.	TRBV5-6	CASSLDPSSNQPQHF	TGTGCCAGCAGCTTGGACCCTTCTAGCAATCAGCCCCAGCATTTT
TRBJ1-6	.	.	TRBV6-5	CASSYGLQANSPLHF	TGTGCCAGCAGTTACGGTTTACAGGCGAATTCACCCCTCCACTTT
TRBJ2-7	TRBD1	many	TRBV18	CASSPILGTGVIEEQYF	TGTGCCAGCTCACCCATCCTTGGTACAGGGGTCATCGAGGAGCAGTACTTC
TRBJ2-5	.	few	TRBV6-4	CASRTPRRVRKTQYF	TGTGCCAGCAGGACCCCGCGCAGGGTTAGGAAGACCCAGTACTTC
TRBJ2-7	TRBD1	.	TRBV5-5	CASSAGQGAWEQYF	TGTGCCAGCAGCGCAGGACAGGGGGCGTGGGAGCAGTACTTC
TRBJ2-6	.	.	TRBV7-8	CASSGQISGANVLTF	TGTGCCAGCAGCGGACAGATATCTGGGGCCAACGTCCTGACTTTC
TRBJ2-1	.	once	TRBV7-2	CASSQGNTYNEQFF	TGTGCCAGCAGCCAGGGAAATACCTACAATGAGCAGTTCTTC
TRBJ1-5	.	once	TRBV4-2	CASSQEQDSNQPQHF	TGTGCCAGCAGCCAAGAACAGGATAGCAATCAGCCCCAGCATTTT
TRBJ1-1	.	.	TRBV2	CASSWTTEAFF	TGTGCCAGCAGCTGGACCACTGAAGCTTTCTTT
TRBJ1-2	TRBD1	few	TRBV7-9	CASSPGQVTNYGYTF	TGTGCCAGCAGCCCAGGACAGGTCACTAACTATGGCTACACCTTC
TRBJ2-7	.	once	TRBV7-9	CASSLASEYEQYF	TGTGCCAGCAGCTTAGCGTCAGAATACGAGCAGTACTTC
TRBJ2-5	TRBD1	.	TRBV7-9	CASSPTGQGASETQYF	TGTGCCAGCAGCCCCACAGGACAGGGGGCTTCAGAGACCCAGTACTTC
TRBJ1-1	TRBD1	once	TRBV2	CATQGQGVSEAFF	TGTGCCACCCAGGGACAGGGTGTTTCTGAAGCTTTCTTT
TRBJ2-3	TRBD2	.	TRBV28	CASRPTSGASTDTQYF	TGTGCCAGCAGACCCACTAGCGGGGCTAGCACAGATACGCAGTATTTT